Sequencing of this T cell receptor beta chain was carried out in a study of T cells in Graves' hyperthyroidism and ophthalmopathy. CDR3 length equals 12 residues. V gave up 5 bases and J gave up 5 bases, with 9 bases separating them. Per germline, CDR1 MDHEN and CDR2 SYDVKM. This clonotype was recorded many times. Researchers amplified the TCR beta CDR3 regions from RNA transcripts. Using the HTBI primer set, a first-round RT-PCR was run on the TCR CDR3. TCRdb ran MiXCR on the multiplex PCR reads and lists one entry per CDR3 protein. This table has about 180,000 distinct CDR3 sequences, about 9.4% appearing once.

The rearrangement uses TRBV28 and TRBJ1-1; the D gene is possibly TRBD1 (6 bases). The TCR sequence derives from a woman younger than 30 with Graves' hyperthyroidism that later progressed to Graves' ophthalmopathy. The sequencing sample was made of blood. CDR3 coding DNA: TGTGCCAGCAGTCAGGGGAGGACTGAAGCTTTCTTT. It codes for CASSQGRTEAFF.